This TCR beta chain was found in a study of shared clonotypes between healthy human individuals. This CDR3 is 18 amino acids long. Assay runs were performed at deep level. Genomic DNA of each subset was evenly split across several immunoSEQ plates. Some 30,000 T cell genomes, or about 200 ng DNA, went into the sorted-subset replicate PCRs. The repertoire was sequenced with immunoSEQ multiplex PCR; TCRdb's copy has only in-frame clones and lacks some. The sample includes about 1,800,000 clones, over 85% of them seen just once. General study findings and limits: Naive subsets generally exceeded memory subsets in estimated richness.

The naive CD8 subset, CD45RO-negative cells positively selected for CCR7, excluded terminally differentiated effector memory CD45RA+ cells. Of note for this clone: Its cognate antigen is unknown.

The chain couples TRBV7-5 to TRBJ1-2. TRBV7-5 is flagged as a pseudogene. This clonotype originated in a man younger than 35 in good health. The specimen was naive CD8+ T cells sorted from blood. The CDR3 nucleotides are TGTGCCAGAAGCCCCTCCCTATTCGGAACCGAAAAAGGGCATGGCTACACCTTC. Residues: CARSPSLFGTEKGHGYTF.